This TCR beta chain was identified in a study of blood T cell repertoires in COVID-19. As for the study in general: Acute and convalescent COVID-19 samples came from the United States, Italy and Spain. PBMCs, B-cell-depleted T cells, or T cells were the source of the cDNA or gDNA that made up the material.

The CDR3 runs 14 residues. V lost 0 bases, J lost 7 bases, and 2 bases stayed unmatched. Looked up from germline, CDR1 is MNHNS and CDR2 is SASEGT. Profiled with immunoSEQ multiplex PCR; TCRdb holds only in-frame clones, not every one. The sample has 80,000 to 100,000 clones, about 86% seen once. Source material: peripheral blood. The chain combines TRBV6-1 with TRBJ1-5; 8 bases are a match to TRBD1. This TCR was recovered from a woman aged 60-75 years in a cohort sampled during active or convalescent COVID-19. The CDR3 region has the DNA TGTGCCAGCAGTGAAGCGGGACAGGAGCAGCCCCAGCATTTT. Protein product: CASSEAGQEQPQHF.